This T cell receptor (beta chain) was profiled in a study of blood T cell repertoires in COVID-19. As for the study in general: Sources were T cells, B-cell-depleted T cells, or PBMCs; the material itself was cDNA or gDNA.

The data were produced by immunoSEQ multiplex PCR, yet TCRdb's version contains in-frame clones alone and is incomplete. The sample lists more than 300,000 clones; roughly 90% were seen once. Trimming pared 2 bases from V and 1 base from J, leaving 11 bases between. This CDR3 spans 15 amino acids. The germline gives CDR1 GTSNPN, CDR2 SVGIG (reference sequence). In its sample, this clone was seen once. The sequence was obtained from a woman aged 40 to 50 who had been exposed to COVID-19. Sequenced sample: PBMCs or T cells enriched from blood (not recorded which). V usage is TRBV30 and J usage is TRBJ1-4, with no clear D. The CDR3 bases are TGTGCCTGGAGTCTAACACAGAGAACTAATGAAAAACTGTTTTTT. This sequence encodes CAWSLTQRTNEKLFF.